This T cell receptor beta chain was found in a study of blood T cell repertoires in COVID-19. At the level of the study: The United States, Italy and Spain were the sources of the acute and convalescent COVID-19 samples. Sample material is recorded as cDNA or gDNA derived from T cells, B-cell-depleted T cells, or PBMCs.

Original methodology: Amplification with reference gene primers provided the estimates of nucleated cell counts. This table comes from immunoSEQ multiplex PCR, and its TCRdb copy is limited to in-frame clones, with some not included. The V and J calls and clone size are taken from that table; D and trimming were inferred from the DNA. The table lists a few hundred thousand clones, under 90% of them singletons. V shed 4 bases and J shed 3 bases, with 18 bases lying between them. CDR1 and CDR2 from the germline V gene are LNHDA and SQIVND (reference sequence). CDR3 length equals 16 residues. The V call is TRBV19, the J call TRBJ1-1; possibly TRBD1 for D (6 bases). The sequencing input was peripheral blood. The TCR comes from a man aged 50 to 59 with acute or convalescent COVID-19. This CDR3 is CASSTANRVGYTEAFF. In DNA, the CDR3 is TGTGCCAGTAGTACCGCGAACAGGGTGGGGTACACTGAAGCTTTCTTT. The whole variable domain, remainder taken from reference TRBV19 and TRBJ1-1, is DGGITQSPKYLFRKEGQNVTLSCEQNLNHDAMYWYRQDPGQGLRLIYYSQIVNDFQKGDIAEGYSVSREKKESFPLTVTSAQKNPTAFYLCASSTANRVGYTEAFFGQGTRLTVV.